Below are 12 T cell receptor beta chains sequenced from a single sample in a study of T cells in localized non-small cell lung cancer. The data were produced by immunoSEQ multiplex PCR, yet TCRdb's version contains in-frame clones alone and is incomplete. The data contain about 52,000 clones, about nine tenths of them singletons. The sample here was peripheral blood, taken before any cancer treatment. The receptors shown here come from an older male donor with stage III squamous cell lung carcinoma.

This chain uses TRBV5-1 with TRBJ2-7; 7 bases match TRBD1. Germline lookup yields CDR1 SGHRS and CDR2 YFSETQ. J gave up 5 bases and V 3 bases, and 8 bases lay outside the gene matches. CDR3 length: 14 residues. CDR3 DNA: TGCGCCAGCAGCTGGGCCGGGACAGAGAACGAGCAGTACTTC. Encoded protein: CASSWAGTENEQYF.

The rearrangement uses TRBV6-5 and TRBJ2-3, with unresolved D. This CDR3 has 11 amino acids. Per the germline V gene, CDR1 is MNHEY and CDR2 is SVGAGI. V lost 2 bases and J 5 bases, leaving 2 bases between the germline ends. For the CDR3, the DNA is TGTGCCAGCAGTTACAGAGATACGCAGTATTTT. Translating gives CASSYRDTQYF.

The chain has TRBV5-1 and TRBJ2-3, with 8 bases aligning to TRBD1. Unmatched junction bases numbered 8, after V lost 3 bases and J lost 5 bases. CDR3 size: 15 residues. Germline lookup yields CDR1 SGHRS and CDR2 YFSETQ. This chain's CDR3 is CASSSGTGLIDTQYF. CDR3 in DNA: TGCGCCAGCAGCTCCGGGACAGGTTTAATAGATACGCAGTATTTT.

This chain connects TRBV28 to TRBJ2-7; D could derive from TRBD1 or TRBD2 (6 bases each). V was cut by 6 bases and J by 4 bases, with 19 bases left in between. This CDR3 region has 15 residues. Germline values: CDR1 MDHEN, CDR2 SYDVKM. CDR3 bases: TGTGCCAGCAGACCGCAGGGGCGGGGTGGGTACGAGCAGTACTTC. Protein sequence: CASRPQGRGGYEQYF.

This chain uses TRBV6-5 with TRBJ2-5; no reliable D call. Germline lookup yields CDR1 MNHEY and CDR2 SVGAGI. The CDR3 covers 14 residues. The V end was cut by 0 bases, the J end by 9 bases, with 14 bases between. The CDR3 bases are TGTGCCAGCAGTTACTCGTGGAACACCCCTGCCCAGTACTTC. This gives the protein CASSYSWNTPAQYF.

The chain combines TRBV5-1 with TRBJ2-7; D gene unclear. Trimming left V 4 bases short and J 0 bases short, with 17 bases between. Germline CDR1 and CDR2: SGHRS and YFSETQ. The CDR3 is 16 amino acids. CDR3 in amino acids: CASSPIPAPGSYEQYF. The CDR3 region has the DNA TGCGCCAGCAGCCCGATCCCAGCCCCAGGCTCCTACGAGCAGTACTTC. The full variable domain, its missing parts supplied by reference TRBV5-1 and TRBJ2-7, is KAGVTQTPRYLIKTRGQQVTLSCSPISGHRSVSWYQQTPGQGLQFLFEYFSETQRNKGNFPGRFSGRQFSNSRSEMNVSTLELGDSALYLCASSPIPAPGSYEQYFGPGTRLTVT.

The gene calls are TRBV6-1 and TRBJ2-2, with a weak D call TRBD2 (5 bases). The V and J ends lost 2 bases and 0 bases respectively, with 16 bases between them. CDR1 and CDR2 from the germline V gene are MNHNS and SASEGT. The CDR3 loop spans 18 amino acids. CDR3 nucleotide sequence: TGTGCCAGCAGTGAATGGAGGCCACCGCATGCGAACACCGGGGAGCTGTTTTTT. Translated: CASSEWRPPHANTGELFF.

The rearrangement links TRBV28 to TRBJ1-3; 7 positions match TRBD1. The CDR3 is 16 amino acids. Trimming at V came to 4 bases and at J to 0 bases, leaving 6 bases not matched to a gene. Germline CDR1 reads MDHEN; CDR2 reads SYDVKM. The CDR3 bases are TGTGCCAGCAGTTCAAGTGGGACAGCCTCTGGAAACACCATATATTTT. This encodes CASSSSGTASGNTIYF.

V and J are TRBV29-1 and TRBJ2-7; 10 nucleotides agree with TRBD2. There are 14 residues in the CDR3. The V gene end was trimmed by 7 bases and the J gene end by 0 bases; junction bases not matched to a gene: 6. Germline V gene lookup returns CDR1 SQVTM and CDR2 ANQGSEA. The CDR3 loop is CSASGGDLSYEQYF. The CDR3 bases are TGCAGCGCCAGCGGGGGGGACCTCTCCTACGAGCAGTACTTC.

This chain uses TRBV15 with TRBJ2-5, with 9 bases fitting TRBD2. Germline assignment: CDR1 LNHNV and CDR2 YYDKDF (reference sequence). The CDR3 covers 14 residues. V was pared by 4 bases and J by 5 bases, with 5 bases of the junction left unmatched. The CDR3 here is CATSTPAGGETQYF. In nucleotides, the CDR3 is TGTGCCACCAGCACCCCAGCGGGAGGCGAGACCCAGTACTTC.

The J gene is TRBJ2-7, the V gene TRBV25-1, with 14 nucleotides matching TRBD2. Germline assignment: CDR1 MGHDK and CDR2 SYGVNS. The ends lost 5 bases at V and 6 bases at J; junction bases unmatched: 9. This CDR3 is built from 16 residues. For the CDR3, the DNA is TGTGCCAGCAGTCCTCCCGGGACTAGCGGGGGAGGCGAGCAGTACTTC. It codes for CASSPPGTSGGGEQYF.

A note on this clone: This specimen includes other DNA sequences encoding the same CDR3. CDR3 residues: CASSLGGEQFF. The CDR3 bases are TGTGCCAGCAGCTTAGGAGGTGAGCAGTTCTTC. The rearrangement uses TRBV11-3 and TRBJ2-1; D is ambiguous. This CDR3 spans 11 amino acids. The germline CDR1 and CDR2 sequences are SGHNT and YENEEA. V was shortened by 1 base and J by 9 bases, with 4 bases between the two germline ends.